The next 19 T cell receptor beta chains were all read from a single sample in a study of blood T cell repertoires in COVID-19. Here immunoSEQ multiplex PCR was the method, and the copy in TCRdb shows in-frame clones only, minus some. The sample has roughly 21,000 clones; around 89% are singletons. The material sequenced was peripheral blood. The receptors were sampled from a man aged 70-80 years with active COVID-19.

This clone was counted only a few times. The rearrangement joins TRBV6-6 to TRBJ1-6; 7 nucleotides align to TRBD1. Germline V gene sequence: CDR1 MNHNY, CDR2 SVGAGI (reference sequence). Trimming took 8 bases from V and 5 from J; bases not matched to a gene: 6. The CDR3 runs 14 residues. The CDR3 spells CASGRDRHNSPLHF. The CDR3 DNA reads as TGTGCCAGCGGCCGGGACAGACATAATTCACCCCTCCACTTT.

This chain uses TRBV4-1 with TRBJ2-7; no reliable D call. V was clipped by 1 base and J by 7 bases, with 17 bases between them. This CDR3 is 15 amino acids long. Germline CDR1 reads MGHRA; CDR2 reads YSYEKL. Here the CDR3 reads CASSQAWAARDEQYF. The CDR3 nucleotides are TGCGCCAGCAGCCAAGCCTGGGCCGCCCGAGATGAGCAGTACTTC.

The J gene is TRBJ1-2, the V gene TRBV11-3; 7 bases agree with TRBD1. Per the germline V gene, CDR1 is SGHNT and CDR2 is YENEEA. After removal of 1 base from V and 8 bases from J, the junction contained 4 bases not matched to a gene. CDR3 size: 13 residues. CDR3 in DNA: TGTGCCAGCAGCTTAGGAGACAGGGCCGGCTACACCTTC. Translating gives CASSLGDRAGYTF.

This sequence joins TRBV9 and TRBJ2-1; the match to TRBD2 covers 16 bases. The germline CDR1 and CDR2 sequences are SGDLS and YYNGEE. The CDR3 is 18 residues long. V shed 0 bases and J 2 bases; nucleotides not matched to a gene: 2. The CDR3 is CASSVAGTSGGAYNEQFF. The CDR3 DNA follows: TGTGCCAGCAGCGTAGCTGGGACTAGCGGGGGGGCCTACAATGAGCAGTTCTTC.

The rearrangement uses TRBV27 and TRBJ2-7, with 7 bases that match TRBD1. Germline values: CDR1 MNHEY, CDR2 SMNVEV (reference sequence). The CDR3 covers 15 residues. V was clipped by 3 bases and J by 4 bases; unmatched bases: 9. CDR3 sequence reads: CASSFASDRVYEQYF. The CDR3 nucleotides are TGTGCCAGCAGTTTTGCTTCCGACAGGGTTTACGAGCAGTACTTC.

This clone appeared a single time. This sequence joins TRBV27 and TRBJ2-3; a possible D gene is TRBD2 (5 bases). V was pared by 3 bases and J by 2 bases, with 12 bases between. CDR3 length: 15 residues. Germline assignment: CDR1 MNHEY and CDR2 SMNVEV (reference sequence). The CDR3 is CASSLMASLTDTQYF. In DNA, the CDR3 is TGTGCCAGCAGTTTGATGGCTAGCCTCACAGATACGCAGTATTTT.

The genes are TRBV6-2 or TRBV6-3 and TRBJ2-1; 9 positions agree with TRBD2. The germline CDR1 and CDR2 sequences are MNHEY and SVGEGT. Unmatched junction bases numbered 7, after V lost 5 bases and J lost 5 bases. The CDR3 has 15 residues. The CDR3 loop is CASSRSGSLHNEQFF. As DNA, the CDR3 is TGTGCCAGCAGTCGTAGCGGGAGCCTACACAATGAGCAGTTCTTC.

This rearrangement joins TRBV7-8 to TRBJ1-2, with D maybe TRBD1 (5 bases). The CDR3 has 14 residues. The ends were cut back, 1 base at V and 4 bases at J, with 10 bases in the middle. Germline V CDR1 and CDR2: SGHVS, FQNEAQ. The CDR3 loop reads CASSLGQFGYGYTF. The CDR3 nucleotides are TGTGCCAGCAGCTTAGGACAGTTCGGCTATGGCTACACCTTC.

The J gene is TRBJ1-1, the V gene TRBV7-9; D is perhaps TRBD1 (5 bases). The V end was cut by 5 bases, the J end by 9 bases, with 19 bases between. Germline values: CDR1 SEHNR, CDR2 FQNEAQ (reference sequence). The CDR3 is made up of 14 amino acids. CDR3 in amino acids: CASSHERWDSQAFF. CDR3 DNA sequence: TGTGCCAGCAGCCACGAGAGGTGGGACTCGCAAGCTTTCTTT.

CDR3 sequence (DNA): TGTGCCAGTACCCAGACCCGGACAGGGGGAAACACCATATATTTT. Protein: CASTQTRTGGNTIYF. This rearrangement joins TRBV19 to TRBJ1-3; 8 nucleotides agree with TRBD1. CDR1 and CDR2 from the germline V gene are LNHDA and SQIVND (reference sequence). CDR3 length: 15 amino acids. V shed 7 bases and J 4 bases; nucleotides not matched to a gene: 9.

The chain uses TRBV2 and TRBJ2-5, with D uncertain. This CDR3 region has 13 residues. Per germline, CDR1 SNHLY and CDR2 FYNNEI. V was shortened by 5 bases and J by 2 bases, with 9 bases between the two germline ends. CDR3 region: CASSKNFQETQYF. DNA for the CDR3: TGTGCCAGCAGTAAAAACTTTCAAGAGACCCAGTACTTC.

The CDR3 region has the DNA TGCAGCGCTAGCGGGAGGGGGGGTGAGCAGTTCTTC. Its translation is CSASGRGGEQFF. The chain has TRBV29-1 and TRBJ2-1, with 12 bases fitting TRBD2. The V segment lost 7 bases and the J segment 9 bases; nucleotides outside the gene matches: 4. The CDR3 length is 12 residues. Per germline, CDR1 SQVTM and CDR2 ANQGSEA.

J is TRBJ1-5 and V is TRBV9; D is possibly TRBD1 (5 bases). Looked up from germline, CDR1 is SGDLS and CDR2 is YYNGEE. The CDR3 has 15 amino acids. The V end was cut by 4 bases, the J end by 7 bases, with 18 bases between. The CDR3 DNA sequence: TGTGCCAGCAGCCTGGGGGGAGCCTGGTCCCAGCCCCAGCATTTT. Amino acid sequence: CASSLGGAWSQPQHF.

The rearrangement uses TRBV28 and TRBJ2-3, with a possible D match to TRBD1 (6 bases). The CDR3 has 15 amino acids. V gave up 2 bases and J gave up 0 bases, with 9 bases separating them. Per the germline V gene, CDR1 is MDHEN and CDR2 is SYDVKM. CDR3 sequence reads: CASSLNRDSTDTQYF. The CDR3 bases are TGTGCCAGCAGTTTAAACAGGGATAGCACAGATACGCAGTATTTT.

V gene TRBV7-9 combines with J gene TRBJ2-7; TRBD2 matches at 9 bases. The germline V gene encodes CDR1 SEHNR and CDR2 FQNEAQ (reference sequence). The CDR3 contains 13 residues. Unmatched junction bases numbered 8, after V lost 8 bases and J lost 6 bases. The CDR3 is CASVDSGSREQYF. CDR3 DNA sequence: TGTGCCAGCGTCGATAGCGGGAGCCGCGAGCAGTACTTC.

This chain uses TRBV19 with TRBJ2-1; 10 nucleotides align to TRBD2. This CDR3 contains 16 residues. Germline V gene sequence: CDR1 LNHDA, CDR2 SQIVND (reference sequence). Trimming took 3 bases from V and 4 from J; bases not matched to a gene: 6. The CDR3 region is CASSMVASGGYNEQFF. The CDR3 coding sequence is TGTGCCAGTAGTATGGTCGCTAGCGGGGGATACAATGAGCAGTTCTTC.

This clone was detected only once. The chain uses TRBV20-1 and TRBJ2-7; D perhaps matches TRBD2 (6 bases). Germline CDR1 is DFQATT and CDR2 is SNEGSKA (reference sequence). CDR3 length equals 14 residues. V lost 3 bases, J lost 5 bases, and 17 bases lay in between. Here the CDR3 DNA reads TGCAGTGCTAGTCGAGGGAGTCGGGGGAACGAGCAGTACTTC. Translating it yields CSASRGSRGNEQYF.

The chain employs TRBV6-6 and TRBJ1-5, with D unclear. V lost 6 bases and J 8 bases, leaving 20 bases between the germline ends. The germline gives CDR1 MNHNY, CDR2 SVGAGI (reference sequence). The CDR3 runs to 15 residues. CDR3 sequence (DNA): TGTGCCAGCAGAGTCCTAGGACGGGAAAGGGAGCCCCAGCATTTT. Translating gives CASRVLGREREPQHF.

V gene TRBV7-9 combines with J gene TRBJ1-1, with D possibly matching TRBD1 (5 bases). The V end lost 1 base, the J end lost 1 base, and 13 bases lay between the germline ends. Germline V CDR1 and CDR2: SEHNR, FQNEAQ (reference sequence). The CDR3 is 16 amino acids. The chain's CDR3 is CASSLDPPTANTEAFF. DNA of the CDR3: TGTGCCAGCAGCTTAGACCCCCCGACAGCGAACACTGAAGCTTTCTTT.